This T cell receptor beta chain was documented in a study of blood T cell repertoires in COVID-19. Study-level information: The United States, Italy and Spain provided the acute and convalescent COVID-19 samples. Sample material is recorded as cDNA or gDNA derived from T cells, B-cell-depleted T cells, or PBMCs.

Per the authors' pipeline: Cell counts per sample came from amplifying reference gene primers. The repertoire was sequenced with immunoSEQ multiplex PCR; TCRdb's copy has only in-frame clones and lacks some. Clonal size and the V and J genes are those of that table, whereas D and trimming came from the DNA. Counted here are 150,000 to 200,000 clones, roughly 90% occurring once; the ten biggest clones make up 0.62%. The ends lost 8 bases at V and 0 bases at J; junction bases unmatched: 6. CDR1 and CDR2 from the germline V gene are ENHRY and SYGVKD. This CDR3 has 16 amino acids. This clone appeared a single time.

The chain employs TRBV10-3 and TRBJ2-6; 8 bases map to TRBD1. Sequenced material: peripheral blood. The sequence came from a man over 45 with acute or convalescent COVID-19. CDR3 sequence: CAIGDRLTSGANVLTF. CDR3 bases: TGTGCCATCGGGGACAGGTTGACCTCTGGGGCCAACGTCCTGACTTTC.